This entry lists 21 T cell receptor beta chains sequenced from one sample in a study of blood T cell repertoires in COVID-19. Measured with immunoSEQ multiplex PCR; TCRdb has only the in-frame clones, and not every one. Among roughly 270,000 clones, roughly 80% were seen once, and the ten largest hold about 5%. The sequenced material came from PBMCs or T cells enriched from blood (not recorded which). The source is a man aged 35 to 55 who had been exposed to COVID-19.

The rearrangement joins TRBV2 to TRBJ1-2; D remains unclear. Germline CDR1 is SNHLY and CDR2 is FYNNEI. Trimming removed 6 bases at V and 7 bases at J, with 18 bases between. The CDR3 runs 14 residues. The CDR3 region has the DNA TGTGCCAGCAGCTCCTTGACACCGAAGCTTGGCTACACCTTC. Translated, it gives CASSSLTPKLGYTF.

The V and J genes are TRBV7-2 and TRBJ1-4, with 7 bases fitting TRBD1. The CDR3 totals 15 residues. After removal of 5 bases from V and 5 bases from J, the junction contained 8 bases not matched to a gene. Germline-derived CDR1 and CDR2 are SGHTA and FQGNSA. The CDR3 DNA follows: TGTGCCAGCAGCCCGACCGGACAGGAAAATGAAAAACTGTTTTTT. As protein: CASSPTGQENEKLFF.

The gene calls are TRBV6-5 and TRBJ2-7; possibly TRBD2 for D (6 bases). This CDR3 is built from 15 residues. V lost 8 bases and J lost 4, with 21 bases in between. From germline, CDR1 is MNHEY and CDR2 SVGAGI. CDR3 nucleotides: TGTGCCAGCTACGGAGGGTCCGGTCCTCTATACGAGCAGTACTTC. As protein: CASYGGSGPLYEQYF.

The CDR3 nucleotides read TGTGCCAGCAGCTTAATCCCCAGGGGAAGATTTGGCGGTGTCACAGATACGCAGTATTTT. Its translation is CASSLIPRGRFGGVTDTQYF. The chain combines TRBV7-3 with TRBJ2-3, with D possibly being TRBD1 (6 bases). The germline V and J ends were trimmed by 1 base and 2 bases, with 25 bases remaining between them. This CDR3 has 20 residues. Germline lookup yields CDR1 SGHTA and CDR2 FQGTGA.

This rearrangement joins TRBV7-3 to TRBJ1-1; 8 bases are a match to TRBD1. The CDR3 is 21 residues long. Trimming removed 0 bases from V and 0 bases from J; junction bases left unmatched: 18. Germline values: CDR1 SGHTA, CDR2 FQGTGA. This CDR3 reads CASSLTGLGLSWDRLNTEAFF. In DNA form, the CDR3 reads TGTGCCAGCAGCTTAACTGGGCTTGGACTGTCCTGGGACAGGTTGAACACTGAAGCTTTCTTT.

This chain links TRBV24-1 with TRBJ1-2, with TRBD1 matching 10 bases. This CDR3 has 14 residues. Germline assignment: CDR1 KGHDR and CDR2 SFDVKD. Unmatched junction bases numbered 7, after V lost 5 bases and J lost 8 bases. CDR3 protein: CATSGTGGFRGYTF. CDR3 nucleotides: TGTGCCACCAGTGGGACAGGGGGGTTTAGGGGCTACACCTTC.

This clone was seen just once. V gene TRBV7-9 combines with J gene TRBJ1-1; tentative D call: TRBD1 (5 bases). This CDR3 has 14 amino acids. The V end lost 1 base, the J end lost 1 base, and 7 bases lay between the germline ends. CDR1 and CDR2 (germline): SEHNR, FQNEAQ (reference sequence). CDR3 amino acids: CASSLGGENTEAFF. The CDR3 nucleotides read TGTGCCAGCAGCTTAGGGGGGGAGAACACTGAAGCTTTCTTT.

The chain combines TRBV7-8 with TRBJ2-2; tentative D call: TRBD1 (5 bases). The CDR3 loop spans 15 amino acids. Trimming cost V 6 bases and J 2 bases, with 13 bases left between them. Germline lookup yields CDR1 SGHVS and CDR2 FQNEAQ. The CDR3 protein is CASSKLGVNTGELFF. The CDR3 DNA sequence: TGTGCCAGCAGTAAGCTAGGGGTCAACACCGGGGAGCTGTTTTTT.

The V gene is TRBV18, the J gene TRBJ1-4; 7 nucleotides match TRBD1. The V gene's germline CDR1 is KGHSH and CDR2 LQKENI. The ends lost 4 bases at V and 5 bases at J; junction bases unmatched: 10. This CDR3 comprises 16 residues. The CDR3 DNA reads as TGTGCCAGCTCACTCCGACAGGGTACAATGAATGAAAAACTGTTTTTT. Amino acid sequence: CASSLRQGTMNEKLFF.

This chain uses TRBV2 with TRBJ1-2; TRBD1 aligns across 7 bases. J was trimmed by 6 bases and V by 5 bases; bases with no gene match: 6. The germline V gene encodes CDR1 SNHLY and CDR2 FYNNEI. The CDR3 is 13 amino acids. DNA for the CDR3: TGTGCCAGCAGTCAGACCAGGGGGAATGGCTACACCTTC. It encodes CASSQTRGNGYTF.

The rearrangement links TRBV27 to TRBJ1-2; 7 bases agree with TRBD1. Germline V gene lookup returns CDR1 MNHEY and CDR2 SMNVEV (reference sequence). The CDR3 is 14 residues long. The trim removed 4 bases at V and 4 bases at J, leaving 6 bases unmatched. CDR3 sequence reads: CASSSAGTVYGYTF. The CDR3 coding sequence is TGTGCCAGCAGTTCGGCCGGGACAGTCTATGGCTACACCTTC.

The chain is built from TRBV6-1 and TRBJ1-1, with a possible D match to TRBD1 (6 bases). The CDR3 loop spans 14 amino acids. V shed 3 bases and J shed 8 bases, with 16 bases lying between them. Germline loops: CDR1 MNHNS, CDR2 SASEGT. The CDR3 region is CASSESRGGLEAFF. CDR3 sequence (DNA): TGTGCCAGCAGTGAGAGTAGGGGGGGCCTCGAAGCTTTCTTT.

The genes are TRBV30 and TRBJ1-5; no clear D. V lost 2 bases and J lost 4, with 9 bases in between. This CDR3 is built from 13 residues. Germline loops: CDR1 GTSNPN, CDR2 SVGIG (reference sequence). In DNA, the CDR3 is TGTGCCTGGAGTTTTACACAGAATCAGCCCCAGCATTTT. Translating gives CAWSFTQNQPQHF. Drawing the rest from reference TRBV30 and TRBJ1-5, the complete variable domain is SQTIHQWPATLVQPVGSPLSLECTVEGTSNPNLYWYRQAAGRGLQLLFYSVGIGQISSEVPQNLSASRPQDRQFILSSKKLLLSDSGFYLCAWSFTQNQPQHFGDGTRLSIL.

CDR3 residues: CASSEVPGGMRSGGELFF. In DNA form, the CDR3 reads TGCGCCAGCAGTGAGGTTCCAGGGGGAATGAGGTCCGGCGGGGAGCTGTTTTTT. The chain recombines TRBV10-1 with TRBJ2-2, with TRBD1 identical over 7 bases. V trimming: 2 bases; J trimming: 7 bases; junction bases outside the gene matches: 16. Germline CDR1 is WNHNN and CDR2 is SYGVQD (reference sequence). The CDR3 sequence is 18 residues long.

The CDR3 loop is CASSSTGTSGVKQFF. The DNA of the CDR3 is TGTGCCAGCAGCTCTACCGGGACTAGCGGCGTTAAGCAGTTCTTC. The J gene is TRBJ2-1, the V gene TRBV11-3, with 11 bases that match TRBD2. The CDR3 covers 15 residues. Trimming took 4 bases from V and 11 from J; bases not matched to a gene: 10. The germline CDR1 and CDR2 sequences are SGHNT and YENEEA.

The V call is TRBV3-1 (or the pseudogene TRBV3-2), the J call TRBJ1-5, with D possibly matching TRBD1 (6 bases). The CDR3 totals 16 residues. The V end lost 0 bases, the J end lost 2 bases, and 11 bases lay between the germline ends. CDR1 is LGHDT, CDR2 YNNKEL, per germline (reference sequence). The CDR3 DNA follows: TGTGCCAGCAGCCAAGATTGGGGGCGAGGCAATCAGCCCCAGCATTTT. Protein: CASSQDWGRGNQPQHF.

V usage is TRBV11-3 and J usage is TRBJ1-1; tentative D call: TRBD1 (5 bases). In germline, CDR1 is SGHNT, CDR2 YENEEA. V lost 2 bases and J lost 1, with 8 bases in between. The CDR3 length is 14 residues. The CDR3 is CASSLQGANTEAFF. CDR3 nucleotides: TGTGCCAGCAGCTTACAGGGTGCGAACACTGAAGCTTTCTTT.

This clone has only one observation. V and J are TRBV24-1 and TRBJ2-1; possible D gene TRBD1, 5 bases. The V and J ends lost 11 bases and 5 bases respectively, with 15 bases between them. Germline values: CDR1 KGHDR, CDR2 SFDVKD. This CDR3 spans 13 amino acids. The DNA for the CDR3 is TGTGCCAACCAAGGTAGGGGCAACAATGAGCAGTTCTTC. Its translation is CANQGRGNNEQFF.

The CDR3 is CASSAGVARGQPQHF. The CDR3 DNA sequence: TGTGCCAGCAGCGCGGGGGTGGCTCGGGGTCAGCCCCAGCATTTT. This rearrangement joins TRBV9 to TRBJ1-5; TRBD1 might be the D (5 bases). This CDR3 contains 15 residues. V was shortened by 3 bases and J by 6 bases, with 16 bases between the two germline ends. Germline loops: CDR1 SGDLS, CDR2 YYNGEE.

The table lists this clone with a few counts. The rearrangement links TRBV7-9 to TRBJ2-1; 10 bases align to TRBD2. CDR1 is SEHNR, CDR2 FQNEAQ, per germline (reference sequence). After removal of 1 base from V and 3 bases from J, the junction contained 6 bases not matched to a gene. This CDR3 spans 17 amino acids. The DNA of the CDR3 is TGTGCCAGCAGCTTAGGAACTAGCGGGGAACTCTACAATGAGCAGTTCTTC. Translated: CASSLGTSGELYNEQFF.

This clone showed up just once. This sequence joins TRBV16 and TRBJ1-2, with D maybe TRBD1 (6 bases). V lost 4 bases, J lost 3 bases, and 18 bases lay in between. CDR1 is KGHSY, CDR2 FQNENV, per germline. The CDR3 totals 16 residues. The CDR3 nucleotides read TGTGCCAGCAGCCTAACCTCACAGGGTTCGGACTATGGCTACACCTTC. The encoded protein is CASSLTSQGSDYGYTF.